This TCR beta chain was observed in a study of cytomegalovirus exposure and HLA in healthy donors. The donors were part of the validation cohort of 100 to 150 subjects. That cohort was separate from the first cohort, which comprised 670 or so subjects. The V gene's germline CDR1 is SGHKS and CDR2 YYEKEE (reference sequence). Trimming took 4 bases from V and 2 from J, leaving 12 bases between them. This CDR3 spans 14 amino acids. The method was immunoSEQ multiplex PCR; TCRdb's version includes in-frame clones alone and lacks a portion of them. The table has 200,000 to 300,000 clones, 90% seen once. The chain joins TRBV5-5 to TRBJ2-5; D assignment may be TRBD1 or TRBD2 (5 bases each). This receptor was identified in a woman aged 25 to 45 in good health and CMV-seronegative. The specimen was PBMCs. CDR3 sequence: CASSQLWGQETQYF. The CDR3 DNA reads TGTGCCAGCAGCCAATTATGGGGGCAAGAGACCCAGTACTTC.